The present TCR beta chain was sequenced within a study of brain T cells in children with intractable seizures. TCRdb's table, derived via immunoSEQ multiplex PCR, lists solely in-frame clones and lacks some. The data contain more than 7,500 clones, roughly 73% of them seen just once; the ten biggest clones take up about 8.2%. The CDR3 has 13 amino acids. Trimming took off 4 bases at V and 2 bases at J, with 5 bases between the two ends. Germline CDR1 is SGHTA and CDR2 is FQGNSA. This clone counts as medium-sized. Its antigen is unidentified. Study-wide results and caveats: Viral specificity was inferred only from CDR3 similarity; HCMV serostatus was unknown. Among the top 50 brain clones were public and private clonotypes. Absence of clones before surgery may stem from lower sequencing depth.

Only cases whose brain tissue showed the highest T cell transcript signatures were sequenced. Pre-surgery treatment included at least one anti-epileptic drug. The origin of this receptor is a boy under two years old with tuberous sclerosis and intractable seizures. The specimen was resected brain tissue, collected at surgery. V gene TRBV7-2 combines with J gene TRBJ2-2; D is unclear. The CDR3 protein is CASSSTNTGELFF. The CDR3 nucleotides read TGTGCCAGCAGCTCGACAAACACCGGGGAGCTGTTTTTT. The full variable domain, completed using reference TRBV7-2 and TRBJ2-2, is GAGVSQSPSNKVTEKGKDVELRCDPISGHTALYWYRQSLGQGLEFLIYFQGNSAPDKSGLPSDRFSAERTGGSVSTLTIQRTQQEDSAVYLCASSSTNTGELFFGEGSRLTVL.